This T cell receptor beta chain was recorded in a study of control samples from healthy donors and cancer patients. Sequenced by immunoSEQ multiplex PCR; TCRdb stores in-frame clones only, minus some. The sample has about 150,000 clones; about 94% are singletons. Per the germline V gene, CDR1 is MGHDK and CDR2 is SYGVNS. V lost 1 base and J lost 4, with 8 bases in between. The CDR3 runs to 14 residues. V and J are TRBV25-1 and TRBJ2-1; no clear D gene. The TCR originated in a man aged 40-49 years in good health. The sample taken for sequencing was blood. DNA of the CDR3: TGTGCCAGCAGTGAATGGGCAGCGTACAATGAGCAGTTCTTC. Translation: CASSEWAAYNEQFF.